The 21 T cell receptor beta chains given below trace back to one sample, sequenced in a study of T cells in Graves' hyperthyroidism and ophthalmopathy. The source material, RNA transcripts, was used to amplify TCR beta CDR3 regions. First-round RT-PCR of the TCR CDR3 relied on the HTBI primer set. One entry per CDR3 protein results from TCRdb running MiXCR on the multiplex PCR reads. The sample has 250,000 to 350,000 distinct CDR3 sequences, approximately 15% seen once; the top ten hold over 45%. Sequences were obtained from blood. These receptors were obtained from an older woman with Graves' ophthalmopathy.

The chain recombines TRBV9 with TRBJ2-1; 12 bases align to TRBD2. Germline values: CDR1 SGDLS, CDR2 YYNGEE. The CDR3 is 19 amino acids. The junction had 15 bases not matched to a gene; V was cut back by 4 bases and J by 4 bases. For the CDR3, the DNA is TGTGCCAGCAGCTTAGACGGTCGACTAGCGGGAGCCCTATACAATGAGCAGTTCTTC. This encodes CASSLDGRLAGALYNEQFF.

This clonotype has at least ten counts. CDR3: CASSSFRAGVRETQYF. The DNA of the CDR3 is TGTGCCAGCAGCTCCTTCCGAGCGGGGGTCCGGGAGACCCAGTACTTC. The chain has TRBV7-8 and TRBJ2-5, with 8 bases aligning to TRBD2. Germline V lookup: CDR1 SGHVS, CDR2 FQNEAQ. The CDR3 length is 16 residues. V was clipped by 4 bases and J by 5 bases; unmatched bases: 12. The full variable domain, completed using reference TRBV7-8 and TRBJ2-5, is GAGVSQSPRYKVAKRGQDVALRCDPISGHVSLFWYQQALGQGPEFLTYFQNEAQLDKSGLPSDRFFAERPEGSVSTLKIQRTQQEDSAVYLCASSSFRAGVRETQYFGPGTRLLVL.

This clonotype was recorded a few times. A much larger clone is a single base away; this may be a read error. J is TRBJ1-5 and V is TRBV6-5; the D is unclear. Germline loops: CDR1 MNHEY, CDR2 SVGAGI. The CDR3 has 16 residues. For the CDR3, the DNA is TGTACCAGCAGTTACTTGGCAGGCTTTAGCAATCAGCCCCAGCATTTT. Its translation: CTSSYLAGFSNQPQHF.

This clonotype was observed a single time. The CDR3 DNA follows: TGTGCCAGCAGCACACCGAGCTCTGGAAACACCATATATTTT. This codes for CASSTPSSGNTIYF. The V gene is TRBV6-2 or TRBV6-3, the J gene TRBJ1-3; no definite D call. The V gene's germline CDR1 is MNHEY and CDR2 SVGEGT. Trimming shortened V by 6 bases and J by 0 bases, and 9 bases separated the two germline ends. The CDR3 extends over 14 amino acids.

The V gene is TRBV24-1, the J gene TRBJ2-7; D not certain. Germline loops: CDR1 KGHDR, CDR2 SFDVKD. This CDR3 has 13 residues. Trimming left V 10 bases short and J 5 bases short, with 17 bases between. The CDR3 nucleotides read TGTGCCACAATGGACGGTACCCATAACGAGCAGTACTTC. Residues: CATMDGTHNEQYF.

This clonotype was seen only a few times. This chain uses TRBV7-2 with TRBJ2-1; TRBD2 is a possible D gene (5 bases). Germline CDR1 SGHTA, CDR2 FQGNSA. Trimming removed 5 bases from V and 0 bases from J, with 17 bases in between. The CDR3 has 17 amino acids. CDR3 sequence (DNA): TGTGCCAGCAGCCCCAACCTACTAGGCCCCTCCTACAATGAGCAGTTCTTC. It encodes CASSPNLLGPSYNEQFF.

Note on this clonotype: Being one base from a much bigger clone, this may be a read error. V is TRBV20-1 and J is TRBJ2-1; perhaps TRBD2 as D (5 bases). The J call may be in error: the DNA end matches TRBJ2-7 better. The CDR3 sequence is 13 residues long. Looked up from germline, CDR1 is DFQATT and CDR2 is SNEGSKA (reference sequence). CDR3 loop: CSASQAAYNEQYF. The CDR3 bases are TGCAGTGCTAGTCAAGCGGCCTACAATGAGCAGTACTTC.

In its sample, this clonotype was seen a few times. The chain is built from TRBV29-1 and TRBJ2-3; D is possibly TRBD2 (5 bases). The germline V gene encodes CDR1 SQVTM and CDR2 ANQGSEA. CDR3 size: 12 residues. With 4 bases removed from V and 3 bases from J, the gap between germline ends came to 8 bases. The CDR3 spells CSVVSGTDTQYF. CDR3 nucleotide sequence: TGCAGCGTTGTATCGGGGACAGATACGCAGTATTTT.

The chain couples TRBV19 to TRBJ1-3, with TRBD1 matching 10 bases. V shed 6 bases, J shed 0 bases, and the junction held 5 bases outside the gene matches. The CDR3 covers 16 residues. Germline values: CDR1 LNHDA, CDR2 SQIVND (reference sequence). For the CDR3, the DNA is TGTGCCAGTAGACCGGGACAGGGGAGCTCTGGAAACACCATATATTTT. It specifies CASRPGQGSSGNTIYF.

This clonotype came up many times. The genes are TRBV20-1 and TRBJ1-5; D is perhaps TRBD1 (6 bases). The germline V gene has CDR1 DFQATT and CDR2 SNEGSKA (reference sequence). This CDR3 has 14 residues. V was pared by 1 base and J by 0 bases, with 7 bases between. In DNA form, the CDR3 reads TGCAGTGCTAGAGTCAGGGGTAGCAATCAGCCCCAGCATTTT. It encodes CSARVRGSNQPQHF.

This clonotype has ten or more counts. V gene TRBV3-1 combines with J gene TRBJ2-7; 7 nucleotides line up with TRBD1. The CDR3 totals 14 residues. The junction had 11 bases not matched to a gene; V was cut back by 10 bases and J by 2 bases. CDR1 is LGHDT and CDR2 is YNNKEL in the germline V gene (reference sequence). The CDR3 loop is CATSRDSQTYEQYF. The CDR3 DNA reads TGTGCCACCTCGAGGGACAGTCAGACCTACGAGCAGTACTTC.

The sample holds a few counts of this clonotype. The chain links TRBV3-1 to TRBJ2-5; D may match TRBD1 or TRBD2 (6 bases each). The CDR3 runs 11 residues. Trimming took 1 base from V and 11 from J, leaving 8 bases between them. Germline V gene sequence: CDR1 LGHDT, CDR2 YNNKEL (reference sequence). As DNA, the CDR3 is TGTGCCAGCAGCCAAGGGGGGGCTCAGTACTTC. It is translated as CASSQGGAQYF.

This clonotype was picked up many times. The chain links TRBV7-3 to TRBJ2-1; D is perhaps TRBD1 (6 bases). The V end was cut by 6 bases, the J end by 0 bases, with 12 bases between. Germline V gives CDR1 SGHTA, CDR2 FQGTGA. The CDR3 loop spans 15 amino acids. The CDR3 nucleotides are TGTGCCAGCAGAGAGACAGGAATCTCCTACAATGAGCAGTTCTTC. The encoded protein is CASRETGISYNEQFF.

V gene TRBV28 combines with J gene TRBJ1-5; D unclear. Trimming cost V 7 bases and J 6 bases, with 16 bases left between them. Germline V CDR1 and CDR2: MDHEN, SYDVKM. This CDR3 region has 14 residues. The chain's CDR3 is CASTAGFLSQPQHF. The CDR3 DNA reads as TGTGCCAGCACTGCGGGGTTTTTAAGTCAGCCCCAGCATTTT.

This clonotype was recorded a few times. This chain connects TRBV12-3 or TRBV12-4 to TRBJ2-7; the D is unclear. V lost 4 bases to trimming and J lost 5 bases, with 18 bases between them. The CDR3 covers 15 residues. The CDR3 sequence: CASSSWQASSHEQYF. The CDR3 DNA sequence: TGTGCCAGCAGTTCTTGGCAGGCTAGTTCCCACGAGCAGTACTTC.

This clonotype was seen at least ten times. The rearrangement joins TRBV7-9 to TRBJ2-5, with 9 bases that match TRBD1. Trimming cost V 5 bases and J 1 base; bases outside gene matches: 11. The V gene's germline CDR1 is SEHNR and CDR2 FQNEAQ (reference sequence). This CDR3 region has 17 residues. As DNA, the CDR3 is TGTGCCAGCAGCCCCACATGGGGACAGGGTACCCAAGAGACCCAGTACTTC. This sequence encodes CASSPTWGQGTQETQYF.

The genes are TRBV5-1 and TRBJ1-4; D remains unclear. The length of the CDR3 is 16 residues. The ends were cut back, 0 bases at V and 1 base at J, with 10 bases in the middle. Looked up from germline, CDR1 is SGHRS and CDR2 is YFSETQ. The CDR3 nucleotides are TGCGCCAGCAGCTTGGGCCCGGGTCAAACTAATGAAAAACTGTTTTTT. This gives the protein CASSLGPGQTNEKLFF.

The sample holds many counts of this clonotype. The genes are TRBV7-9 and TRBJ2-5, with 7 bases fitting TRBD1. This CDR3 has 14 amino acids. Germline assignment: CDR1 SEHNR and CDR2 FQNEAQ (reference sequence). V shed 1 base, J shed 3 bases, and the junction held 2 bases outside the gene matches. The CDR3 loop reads CASSLGDREETQYF. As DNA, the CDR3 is TGTGCCAGCAGCTTAGGGGACAGAGAAGAGACCCAGTACTTC.

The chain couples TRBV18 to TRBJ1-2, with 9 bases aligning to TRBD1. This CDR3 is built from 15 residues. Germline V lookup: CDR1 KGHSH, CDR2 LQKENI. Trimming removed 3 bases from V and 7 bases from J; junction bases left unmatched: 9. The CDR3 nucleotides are TGTGCCAGCTCACCGCCGAACAGGGGGCGTAGTGGCTACACCTTC. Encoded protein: CASSPPNRGRSGYTF.

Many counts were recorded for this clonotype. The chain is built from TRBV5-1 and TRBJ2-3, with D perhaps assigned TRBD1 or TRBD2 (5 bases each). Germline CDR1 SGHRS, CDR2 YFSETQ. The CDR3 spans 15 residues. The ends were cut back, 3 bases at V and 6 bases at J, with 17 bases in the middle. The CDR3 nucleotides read TGCGCCAGCAGCTGGGACGGAAGACGGATCGATACGCAGTATTTT. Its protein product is CASSWDGRRIDTQYF.

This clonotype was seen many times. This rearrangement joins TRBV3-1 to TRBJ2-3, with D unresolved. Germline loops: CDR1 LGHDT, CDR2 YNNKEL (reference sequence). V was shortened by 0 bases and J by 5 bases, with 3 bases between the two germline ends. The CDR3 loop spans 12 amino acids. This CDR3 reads CASSQDRDTQYF. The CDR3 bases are TGTGCCAGCAGCCAAGATCGAGATACGCAGTATTTT.